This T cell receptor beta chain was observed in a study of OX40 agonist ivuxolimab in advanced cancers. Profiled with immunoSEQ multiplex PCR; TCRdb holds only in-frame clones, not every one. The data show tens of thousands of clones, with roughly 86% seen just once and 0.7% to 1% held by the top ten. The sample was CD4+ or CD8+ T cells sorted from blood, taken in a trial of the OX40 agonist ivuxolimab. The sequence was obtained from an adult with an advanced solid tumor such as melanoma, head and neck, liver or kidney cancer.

For the CDR3, the DNA is TGTGCTAGTGGTTTGAGTGGTGCTGGGGGCGGGGAGCTGTTTTTT. Translated: CASGLSGAGGGELFF. J is TRBJ2-2 and V is TRBV12-5; D is possibly TRBD1 or TRBD2 (5 bases each). Trimming shortened V by 2 bases and J by 7 bases, and 14 bases separated the two germline ends. CDR1 is LGHNT and CDR2 is FRNRAP in the germline V gene. The CDR3 loop spans 15 amino acids.